This TCR beta chain came from a study of blood T cell repertoires in COVID-19. The overall study: COVID-19 samples, acute and convalescent, were from the United States, Italy and Spain. The cDNA or gDNA used as material had been derived from T cells, B-cell-depleted T cells, or PBMCs.

Per the study methods: Estimation of nucleated cell counts was performed using reference gene primer amplification. The table came from immunoSEQ multiplex PCR; TCRdb's copy has only in-frame clones and leaves some out. V and J calls and clone size come straight from that table; D and trimming were deduced from the DNA. This sample yields about 310,000 clones, of which 80% to 90% are seen a single time; roughly 7.1% belongs to the top ten. V was pared by 2 bases and J by 2 bases, with 9 bases between. This CDR3 contains 14 residues. Per germline, CDR1 SGHAT and CDR2 FQNNGV. The chain uses TRBV11-2 and TRBJ2-5; D is uncertain. The sequence was obtained from a woman in her 50s who had recovered from COVID-19. The specimen was peripheral blood. In DNA, the CDR3 is TGTGCCAGCAGCTTAAGCCGGAGACAAGAGACCCAGTACTTC. Translated, it gives CASSLSRRQETQYF.